This T cell receptor (beta chain) was identified in a study of blood T cell repertoires in COVID-19. Overall study: Sites in the United States, Italy and Spain provided acute and convalescent COVID-19 samples. T cells, B-cell-depleted T cells, or PBMCs supplied cDNA or gDNA.

V gave up 5 bases and J gave up 7 bases, with 14 bases separating them. The CDR3 length is 13 residues. Per the germline V gene, CDR1 is MNHNY and CDR2 is SVGAGI (reference sequence). As processed by the authors: The assay estimated nucleated cells by amplifying reference gene primers. Here immunoSEQ multiplex PCR was the method, and the copy in TCRdb shows in-frame clones only, minus some. The V and J calls and clone size are taken from that table; D and trimming were inferred from the DNA. Altogether 200,000 or so clones are present, around four fifths being singletons, with the ten largest covering more than 4.5%.

The clonotype originates from a woman in her twenties or thirties with acute or convalescent COVID-19. Source material: peripheral blood. The chain is built from TRBV6-6 and TRBJ1-1; the D is unclear. This CDR3 is CASSTSRGIEAFF. The CDR3 DNA is TGTGCCAGCAGTACCAGTAGAGGGATTGAAGCTTTCTTT.